The next 10 T cell receptor beta chains were all read from a single sample in a study of post-analysis software for immune sequencing data. No antigen has been identified for these receptors. General study findings and limits: With TRBV5-6, TRBV5-1 and TRBV20-1 included, 5 or 6 TRBV segments were more frequent in patients than in controls.

The library was made from cDNA and included unique molecular identifiers. TCRdb reanalysed the PCR reads using MiXCR and keeps one entry per CDR3 protein. The sample holds 750,000 to 950,000 distinct CDR3 sequences; approximately 57% are singletons and the top ten take approximately 4.5%. The sequencing input was blood. The receptors were sampled from a girl aged 5 to 17 with multiple sclerosis.

This clonotype was counted a few times. The V call is TRBV4-1, the J call TRBJ2-6; D is ambiguous. V lost 1 base and J 0 bases, leaving 7 bases between the germline ends. The CDR3 has 16 amino acids. CDR1 is MGHRA and CDR2 is YSYEKL in the germline V gene. Here the CDR3 reads CASSQGVSSGANVLTF. The CDR3 bases are TGCGCCAGCAGCCAAGGGGTGAGCTCTGGGGCCAACGTCCTGACTTTC.

On this clonotype: At one boundary the junction diverges from the germline segment, which might be a read error. The chain combines TRBV29-1 with TRBJ2-4; 10 nucleotides line up with TRBD1. The last part of the DNA fits TRBJ2-7 better; the J call may be wrong. Germline loops: CDR1 SQVTM, CDR2 ANQGSEA. The CDR3 length is 14 residues. CDR3: CGVEMGQGSGEQYF. For the CDR3, the DNA is TGCGGCGTTGAAATGGGACAGGGGTCGGGCGAGCAGTACTTC.

The CDR3 loop reads CASRGGSNSGANVLTF. As DNA, the CDR3 is TGTGCCAGCAGGGGAGGCTCTAACTCTGGGGCCAACGTCCTGACTTTC. This chain uses TRBV2 with TRBJ2-6; a weak D match, TRBD2 (6 bases). CDR3 length equals 16 residues. Between the trimmed V and J ends, which lost 6 bases and 0 bases, there was a span of 12 bases. From germline, CDR1 is SNHLY and CDR2 FYNNEI.

This clonotype was counted between two and nine times. The genes are TRBV7-9 and TRBJ2-3; 8 bases agree with TRBD1. V trimming: 5 bases; J trimming: 4 bases; junction bases outside the gene matches: 11. Germline lookup yields CDR1 SEHNR and CDR2 FQNEAQ (reference sequence). This CDR3 contains 16 residues. CDR3 DNA: TGTGCCAGCAGCCCGGGGGACAGGCGGGGCGCAGATACGCAGTATTTT. Its translation: CASSPGDRRGADTQYF.

This clonotype was observed a few times. The chain recombines TRBV12-3 or TRBV12-4 with TRBJ2-5; 11 nucleotides line up with TRBD1. The J call may not be correct, given that the DNA end is closer to TRBJ2-7. The CDR3 contains 15 residues. As DNA, the CDR3 is TGTGCCAGCAGTTCTCAGGACAGGGGGCGTCTCGAGCAGTACTTC. It specifies CASSSQDRGRLEQYF.

The V and J genes are TRBV20-1 and TRBJ2-1; 7 nucleotides line up with TRBD2. Trimming cost V 3 bases and J 2 bases; bases outside gene matches: 10. Germline lookup yields CDR1 DFQATT and CDR2 SNEGSKA (reference sequence). The CDR3 totals 16 residues. The CDR3 protein is CSASPLGAGAYNEQFF. CDR3 nucleotide sequence: TGCAGTGCTAGCCCTTTAGGGGCGGGAGCCTACAATGAGCAGTTCTTC.

This chain links TRBV5-1 with TRBJ1-1; the match to TRBD1 covers 9 bases. CDR1 is SGHRS, CDR2 YFSETQ, per germline. V shed 4 bases and J 3 bases; nucleotides not matched to a gene: 7. CDR3 length equals 15 residues. DNA for the CDR3: TGCGCCAGCAGCCTCCGGACAGGGGTTCACACTGAAGCTTTCTTT. This sequence encodes CASSLRTGVHTEAFF. Using reference TRBV5-1 and TRBJ1-1 for the parts outside the CDR3, the full variable domain is KAGVTQTPRYLIKTRGQQVTLSCSPISGHRSVSWYQQTPGQGLQFLFEYFSETQRNKGNFPGRFSGRQFSNSRSEMNVSTLELGDSALYLCASSLRTGVHTEAFFGQGTRLTVV.

V and J are TRBV27 and TRBJ2-3; 13 bases are a match to TRBD2. The germline gives CDR1 MNHEY, CDR2 SMNVEV (reference sequence). V dropped 4 bases and J dropped 5; count of bases not matched to a gene: 9. This CDR3 comprises 17 residues. The CDR3 DNA is TGTGCCAGCAGTTCACTAGCGGGAGGGCCGGGGGAAGATACGCAGTATTTT. Protein: CASSSLAGGPGEDTQYF.

The chain links TRBV12-3 or TRBV12-4 to TRBJ2-5; D could derive from TRBD1 or TRBD2 (5 bases each). The CDR3 contains 13 residues. V lost 7 bases to trimming and J lost 3 bases, with 12 bases between them. In nucleotides, the CDR3 is TGTGCCAGCAAGAGGTTGGGGGAAGAGACCCAGTACTTC. It codes for CASKRLGEETQYF.

The V gene is TRBV30, the J gene TRBJ2-1; D is possibly TRBD2 (6 bases). Looked up from germline, CDR1 is GTSNPN and CDR2 is SVGIG (reference sequence). This CDR3 comprises 14 residues. CDR3 coding DNA: TGTTCTCTCTCGCGGCGGGGTAGTGGCAATGAGCAGTTCTTC. It codes for CSLSRRGSGNEQFF.